The 11 T cell receptor beta chains in this list originate from one sample, sequenced in a study of T cell responses to AZD1222 COVID-19 vaccine. The protocol was immunoSEQ multiplex PCR, while the TCRdb copy is restricted to in-frame clones and leaves out a portion. The sample consists of roughly 150,000 clones, about 88% of them appearing once. The sequenced sample was peripheral blood, obtained 28 days after the second AZD1222 dose. These receptors all stem from an adult who received the AZD1222 COVID-19 vaccine.

V usage is TRBV13 and J usage is TRBJ2-3, with D hard to call. V was clipped by 4 bases and J by 6 bases, with 8 bases between them. Germline CDR1 PRHDT, CDR2 FYEKMQ (reference sequence). This CDR3 is built from 12 residues. Here the CDR3 reads CASSSSEDTQYF. DNA for the CDR3: TGTGCCAGCAGCTCCTCGGAGGATACGCAGTATTTT.

The chain couples TRBV6-5 to TRBJ1-5; 9 bases line up with TRBD1. J was trimmed by 7 bases and V by 4 bases; bases with no gene match: 5. The CDR3 extends over 14 amino acids. Germline CDR1 and CDR2: MNHEY and SVGAGI. CDR3 DNA: TGTGCCAGCAGTTCGGACAGGGGTAGGCAGCCCCAGCATTTT. Encoded protein: CASSSDRGRQPQHF.

Here the CDR3 reads CASSEPLTGGKYEQYF. The DNA for the CDR3 is TGCGCCAGCAGTGAGCCCTTGACAGGGGGCAAGTACGAGCAGTACTTC. The V call is TRBV10-1, the J call TRBJ2-7; 10 nucleotides line up with TRBD1. V lost 2 bases to trimming and J lost 4 bases; unmatched junction nucleotides: 8. This CDR3 region has 16 residues. The germline CDR1 and CDR2 sequences are WNHNN and SYGVQD (reference sequence).

V is TRBV11-3 and J is TRBJ2-7; the D is unclear. The germline CDR1 and CDR2 sequences are SGHNT and YENEEA. This CDR3 region has 14 residues. Trimming removed 0 bases from V and 2 bases from J, with 8 bases in between. In DNA form, the CDR3 reads TGTGCCAGCAGCTTAGAATCCCCGACCTACGAGCAGTACTTC. Translation gives CASSLESPTYEQYF.

V usage is TRBV28 and J usage is TRBJ2-7, with 8 bases fitting TRBD2. V was clipped by 7 bases and J by 0 bases; unmatched bases: 5. Per the germline V gene, CDR1 is MDHEN and CDR2 is SYDVKM. CDR3 size: 14 residues. The CDR3 region has the DNA TGTGCCAGCACGATAGCGGGGAGCTCCTACGAGCAGTACTTC. Translated: CASTIAGSSYEQYF.

The chain uses TRBV30 and TRBJ1-5; D perhaps matches TRBD1 (6 bases). V gave up 3 bases and J gave up 0 bases, with 12 bases separating them. The CDR3 is made up of 15 amino acids. Germline CDR1 is GTSNPN and CDR2 is SVGIG (reference sequence). The CDR3 coding sequence is TGTGCCTGGAGCGGAGGGGGGTATAGCAATCAGCCCCAGCATTTT. It codes for CAWSGGGYSNQPQHF. The complete variable domain, with remaining parts taken from reference TRBV30 and TRBJ1-5, reads SQTIHQWPATLVQPVGSPLSLECTVEGTSNPNLYWYRQAAGRGLQLLFYSVGIGQISSEVPQNLSASRPQDRQFILSSKKLLLSDSGFYLCAWSGGGYSNQPQHFGDGTRLSIL.

This chain connects TRBV27 to TRBJ1-4; tentative D call: TRBD1 (6 bases). Germline V gene lookup returns CDR1 MNHEY and CDR2 SMNVEV (reference sequence). The length of the CDR3 is 15 residues. The V and J ends lost 6 bases and 8 bases respectively, with 19 bases between them. The CDR3: CASSLTQGGREKLFF. In nucleotides, the CDR3 is TGTGCCAGCAGCCTTACACAGGGAGGTCGAGAAAAACTGTTTTTT.

The genes are TRBV5-4 and TRBJ1-6, with 7 bases fitting TRBD1. V lost 0 bases and J lost 9; bases outside the gene matches: 6. This CDR3 contains 15 residues. Germline loops: CDR1 SGHNT, CDR2 YYREEE (reference sequence). The CDR3 DNA follows: TGTGCCAGCAGCTTGGAAGGCAGGGGGGTTTCACCCCTCCACTTT. Translated, it gives CASSLEGRGVSPLHF.

This chain links TRBV28 with TRBJ1-1; maybe TRBD1 (6 bases). The CDR3 totals 16 residues. Germline CDR1 and CDR2: MDHEN and SYDVKM. The V end lost 7 bases, the J end lost 1 base, and 19 bases lay between the germline ends. The CDR3 reads CASTMSGVPRNTEAFF. CDR3 sequence (DNA): TGTGCCAGCACCATGTCAGGGGTCCCTAGGAACACTGAAGCTTTCTTT.

The DNA of the CDR3 is TGTGCCAGCAGTGACTCGGCAGTCCCTGGGGCCAACGTCCTGACTTTC. It translates to CASSDSAVPGANVLTF. The chain links TRBV6-4 to TRBJ2-6, with D hard to call. The CDR3 is 16 amino acids. The germline V gene has CDR1 MRHNA and CDR2 SNTAGT. Trimming pared 0 bases from V and 2 bases from J, leaving 8 bases between.

In its sample, this clone was seen a few times. The chain couples TRBV30 to TRBJ1-6; D perhaps matches TRBD1 (5 bases). Trimming shortened V by 2 bases and J by 8 bases, and 13 bases separated the two germline ends. Germline CDR1 reads GTSNPN; CDR2 reads SVGIG (reference sequence). The CDR3 has 14 amino acids. The CDR3: CAWSFSGDHSPLHF. The CDR3 DNA reads TGTGCCTGGAGTTTTTCGGGGGACCATTCACCCCTCCACTTT.